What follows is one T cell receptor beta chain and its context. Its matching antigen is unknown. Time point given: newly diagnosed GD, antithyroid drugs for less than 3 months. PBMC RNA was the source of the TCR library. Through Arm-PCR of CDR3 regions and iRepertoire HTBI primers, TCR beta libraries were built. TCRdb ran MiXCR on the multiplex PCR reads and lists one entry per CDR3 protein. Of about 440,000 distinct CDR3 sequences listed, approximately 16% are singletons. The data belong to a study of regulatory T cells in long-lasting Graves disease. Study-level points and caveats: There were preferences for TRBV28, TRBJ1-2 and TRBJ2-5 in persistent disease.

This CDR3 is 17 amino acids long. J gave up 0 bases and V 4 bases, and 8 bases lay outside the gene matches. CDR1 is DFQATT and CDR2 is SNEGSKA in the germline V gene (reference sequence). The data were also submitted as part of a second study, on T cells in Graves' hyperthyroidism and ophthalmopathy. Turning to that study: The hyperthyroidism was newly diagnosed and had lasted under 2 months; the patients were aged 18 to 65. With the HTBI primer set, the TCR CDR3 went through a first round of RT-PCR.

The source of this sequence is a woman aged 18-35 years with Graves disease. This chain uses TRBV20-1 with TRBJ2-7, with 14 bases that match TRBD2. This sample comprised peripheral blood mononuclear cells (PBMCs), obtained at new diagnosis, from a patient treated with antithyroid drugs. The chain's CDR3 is CSATNPGLAGASYEQYF. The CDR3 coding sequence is TGCAGTGCTACTAATCCGGGACTAGCGGGAGCCTCCTACGAGCAGTACTTC.